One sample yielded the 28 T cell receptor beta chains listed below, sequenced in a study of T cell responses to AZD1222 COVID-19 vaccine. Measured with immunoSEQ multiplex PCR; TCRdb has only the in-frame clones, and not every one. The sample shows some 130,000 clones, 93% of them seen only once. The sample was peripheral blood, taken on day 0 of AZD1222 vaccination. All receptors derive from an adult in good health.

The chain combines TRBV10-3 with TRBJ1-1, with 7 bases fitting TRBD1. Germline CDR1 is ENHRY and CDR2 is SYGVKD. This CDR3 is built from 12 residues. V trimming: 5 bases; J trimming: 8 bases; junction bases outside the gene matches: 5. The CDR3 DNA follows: TGTGCCATCAGTAGGGACAGTATCGAAGCTTTCTTT. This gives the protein CAISRDSIEAFF.

CDR3 DNA: TGCGCCAGCAGGAGCCGGGACGGGTACGGCTACACCTTC. Amino acids: CASRSRDGYGYTF. The V and J genes are TRBV5-1 and TRBJ1-2; TRBD1 is a possible D gene (5 bases). Between the trimmed V and J ends, which lost 5 bases and 8 bases, there was a span of 16 bases. The CDR3 runs 13 residues. The V gene's germline CDR1 is SGHRS and CDR2 YFSETQ.

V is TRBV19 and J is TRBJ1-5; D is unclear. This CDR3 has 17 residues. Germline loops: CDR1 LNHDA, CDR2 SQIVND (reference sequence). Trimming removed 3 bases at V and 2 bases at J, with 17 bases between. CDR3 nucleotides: TGTGCCAGTAGTATGAAATGGGGAGTGGGAGGCAATCAGCCCCAGCATTTT. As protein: CASSMKWGVGGNQPQHF. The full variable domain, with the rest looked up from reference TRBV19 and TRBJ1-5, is DGGITQSPKYLFRKEGQNVTLSCEQNLNHDAMYWYRQDPGQGLRLIYYSQIVNDFQKGDIAEGYSVSREKKESFPLTVTSAQKNPTAFYLCASSMKWGVGGNQPQHFGDGTRLSIL.

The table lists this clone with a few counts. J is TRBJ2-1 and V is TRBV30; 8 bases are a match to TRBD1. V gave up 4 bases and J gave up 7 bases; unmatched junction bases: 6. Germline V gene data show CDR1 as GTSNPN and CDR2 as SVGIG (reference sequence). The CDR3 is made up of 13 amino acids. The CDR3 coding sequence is TGTGCCTGGATGACAGGGGTCGGAAATGAGCAGTTCTTC. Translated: CAWMTGVGNEQFF.

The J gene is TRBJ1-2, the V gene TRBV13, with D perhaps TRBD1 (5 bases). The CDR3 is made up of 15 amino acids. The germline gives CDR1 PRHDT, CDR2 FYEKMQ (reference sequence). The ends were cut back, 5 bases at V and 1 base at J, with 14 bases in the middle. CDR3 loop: CASSPRQRGNYGYTF. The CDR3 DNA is TGTGCCAGCAGCCCACGGCAGAGGGGTAACTATGGCTACACCTTC.

CDR3 protein: CASRDRLAGAQDTQYF. CDR3 sequence (DNA): TGTGCCAGCAGGGATCGACTAGCGGGGGCCCAAGATACGCAGTATTTT. The chain couples TRBV5-4 to TRBJ2-3, with 12 bases lining up with TRBD2. CDR1 is SGHNT and CDR2 is YYREEE in the germline V gene (reference sequence). The length of the CDR3 is 16 residues. With V trimmed by 5 bases and J by 5 bases, 9 bases remained unmatched.

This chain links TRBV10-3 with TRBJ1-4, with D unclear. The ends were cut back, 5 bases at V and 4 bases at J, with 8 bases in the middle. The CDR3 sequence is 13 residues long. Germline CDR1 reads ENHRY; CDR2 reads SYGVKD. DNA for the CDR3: TGTGCCATCAGTTATCTCCTTAATGAAAAACTGTTTTTT. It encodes CAISYLLNEKLFF.

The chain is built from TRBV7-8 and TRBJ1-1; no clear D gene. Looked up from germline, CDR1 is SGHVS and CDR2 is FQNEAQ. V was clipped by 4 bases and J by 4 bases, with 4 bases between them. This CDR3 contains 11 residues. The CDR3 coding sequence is TGTGCCAGCAGCTGGATCACTGAAGCTTTCTTT. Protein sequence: CASSWITEAFF. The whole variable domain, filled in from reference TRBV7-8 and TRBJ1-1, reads GAGVSQSPRYKVAKRGQDVALRCDPISGHVSLFWYQQALGQGPEFLTYFQNEAQLDKSGLPSDRFFAERPEGSVSTLKIQRTQQEDSAVYLCASSWITEAFFGQGTRLTVV.

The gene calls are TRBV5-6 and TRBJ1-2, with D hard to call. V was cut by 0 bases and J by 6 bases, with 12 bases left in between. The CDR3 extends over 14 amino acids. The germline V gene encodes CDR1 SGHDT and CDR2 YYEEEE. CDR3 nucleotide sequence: TGTGCCAGCAGCTTGGATCCGGGCGTTAATGGCTACACCTTC. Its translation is CASSLDPGVNGYTF. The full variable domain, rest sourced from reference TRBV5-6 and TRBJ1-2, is DAGVTQSPTHLIKTRGQQVTLRCSPKSGHDTVSWYQQALGQGPQFIFQYYEEEERQRGNFPDRFSGHQFPNYSSELNVNALLLGDSALYLCASSLDPGVNGYTFGSGTRLTVV.

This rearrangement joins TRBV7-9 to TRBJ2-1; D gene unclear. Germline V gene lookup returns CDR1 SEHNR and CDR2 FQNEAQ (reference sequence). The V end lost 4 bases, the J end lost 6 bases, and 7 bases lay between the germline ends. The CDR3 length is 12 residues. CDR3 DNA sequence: TGTGCCAGCAGCTCGCCGCGCAATGAGCAGTTCTTC. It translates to CASSSPRNEQFF. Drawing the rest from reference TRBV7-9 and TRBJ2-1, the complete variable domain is DTGVSQNPRHKITKRGQNVTFRCDPISEHNRLYWYRQTLGQGPEFLTYFQNEAQLEKSRLLSDRFSAERPKGSFSTLEIQRTEQGDSAMYLCASSSPRNEQFFGPGTRLTVL.

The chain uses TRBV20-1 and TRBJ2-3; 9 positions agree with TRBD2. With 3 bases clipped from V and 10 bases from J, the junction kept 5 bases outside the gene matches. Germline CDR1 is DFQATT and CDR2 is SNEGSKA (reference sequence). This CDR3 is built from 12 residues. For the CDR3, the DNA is TGCAGTGCTAGTCATACTAGCGGGTCGCAGTATTTT. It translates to CSASHTSGSQYF.

CDR3 residues: CASSQVSGGNQPQHF. The CDR3 coding sequence is TGTGCCAGCAGCCAAGTTTCTGGGGGCAATCAGCCCCAGCATTTT. This rearrangement joins TRBV4-2 to TRBJ1-5; D is unclear. Trimming took 1 base from V and 2 from J, leaving 9 bases between them. Germline V gene data show CDR1 as LGHNA and CDR2 as YNFKEQ. The CDR3 runs 15 residues.

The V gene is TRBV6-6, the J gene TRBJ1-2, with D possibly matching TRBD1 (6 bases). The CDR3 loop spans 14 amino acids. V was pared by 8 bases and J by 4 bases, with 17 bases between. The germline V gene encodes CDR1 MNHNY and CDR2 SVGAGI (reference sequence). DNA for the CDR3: TGTGCCAGCCGCTACGTGCAGGGGCCCTATGGCTACACCTTC. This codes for CASRYVQGPYGYTF.

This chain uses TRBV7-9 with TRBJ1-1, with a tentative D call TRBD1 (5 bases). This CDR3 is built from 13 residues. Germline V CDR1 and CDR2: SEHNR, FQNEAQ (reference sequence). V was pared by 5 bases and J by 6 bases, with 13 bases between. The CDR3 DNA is TGTGCCAGCAGCGAAACAGGTACAGCTGAAGCTTTCTTT. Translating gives CASSETGTAEAFF.

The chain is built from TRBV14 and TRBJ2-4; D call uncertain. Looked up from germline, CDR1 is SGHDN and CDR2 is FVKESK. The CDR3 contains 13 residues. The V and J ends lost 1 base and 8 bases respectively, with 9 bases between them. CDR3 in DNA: TGTGCCAGCAGCCAAGCGAGTACGGACATTCAGTACTTC. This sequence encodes CASSQASTDIQYF.

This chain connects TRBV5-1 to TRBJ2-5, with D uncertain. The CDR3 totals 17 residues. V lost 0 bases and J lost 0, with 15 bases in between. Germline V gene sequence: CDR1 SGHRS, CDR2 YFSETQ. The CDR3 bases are TGCGCCAGCAGCTTGGGGGTAGACCGACGGAACCAAGAGACCCAGTACTTC. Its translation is CASSLGVDRRNQETQYF.

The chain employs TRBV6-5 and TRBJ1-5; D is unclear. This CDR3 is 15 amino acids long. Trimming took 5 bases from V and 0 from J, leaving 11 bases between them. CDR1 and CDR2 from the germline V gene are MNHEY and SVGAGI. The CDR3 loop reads CASSTGPYSNQPQHF. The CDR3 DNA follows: TGTGCCAGCAGTACCGGGCCGTATAGCAATCAGCCCCAGCATTTT.

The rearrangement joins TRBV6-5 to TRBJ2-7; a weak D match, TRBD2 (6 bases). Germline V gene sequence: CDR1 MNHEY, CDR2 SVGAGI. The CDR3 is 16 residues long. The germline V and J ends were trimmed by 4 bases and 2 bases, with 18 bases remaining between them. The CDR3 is CASSSNRDWQAYEQYF. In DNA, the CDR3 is TGTGCCAGCAGTTCCAACCGGGACTGGCAAGCCTACGAGCAGTACTTC.

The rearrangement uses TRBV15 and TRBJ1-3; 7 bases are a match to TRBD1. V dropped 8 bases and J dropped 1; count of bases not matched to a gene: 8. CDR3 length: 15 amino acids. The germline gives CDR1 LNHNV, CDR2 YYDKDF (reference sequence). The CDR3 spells CATALTGVSGNTIYF. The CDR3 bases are TGTGCCACCGCTCTTACAGGGGTATCTGGAAACACCATATATTTT.

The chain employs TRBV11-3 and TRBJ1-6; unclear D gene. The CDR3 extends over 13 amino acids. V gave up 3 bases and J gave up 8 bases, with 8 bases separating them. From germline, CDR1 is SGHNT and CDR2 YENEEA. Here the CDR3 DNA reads TGTGCCAGCAGCTTGAAGCTGGATTCACCCCTCCACTTT. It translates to CASSLKLDSPLHF. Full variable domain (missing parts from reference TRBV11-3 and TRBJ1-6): EAGVVQSPRYKIIEKKQPVAFWCNPISGHNTLYWYLQNLGQGPELLIRYENEEAVDDSQLPKDRFSAERLKGVDSTLKIQPAELGDSAVYLCASSLKLDSPLHFGNGTRLTVT.

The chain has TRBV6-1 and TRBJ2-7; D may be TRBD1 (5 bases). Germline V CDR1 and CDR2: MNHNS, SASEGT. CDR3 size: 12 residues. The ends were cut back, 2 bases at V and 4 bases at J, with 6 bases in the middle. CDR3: CASSEKGYEQYF. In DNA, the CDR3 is TGTGCCAGCAGTGAAAAGGGGTACGAGCAGTACTTC.

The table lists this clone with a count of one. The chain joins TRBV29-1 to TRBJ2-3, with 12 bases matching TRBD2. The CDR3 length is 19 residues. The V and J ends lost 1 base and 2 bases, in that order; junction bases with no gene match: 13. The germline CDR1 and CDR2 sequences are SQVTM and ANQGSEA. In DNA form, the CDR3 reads TGCAGCGTTGAAGGACGACCTAGCGGGGGGGGTACCCACACAGATACGCAGTATTTT. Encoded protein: CSVEGRPSGGGTHTDTQYF.

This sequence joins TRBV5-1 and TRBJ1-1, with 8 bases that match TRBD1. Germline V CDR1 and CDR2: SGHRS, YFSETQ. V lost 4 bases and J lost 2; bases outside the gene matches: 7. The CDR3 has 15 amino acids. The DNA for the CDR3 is TGCGCCAGCAGCCCATGGGGACAGGCAAACACTGAAGCTTTCTTT. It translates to CASSPWGQANTEAFF.

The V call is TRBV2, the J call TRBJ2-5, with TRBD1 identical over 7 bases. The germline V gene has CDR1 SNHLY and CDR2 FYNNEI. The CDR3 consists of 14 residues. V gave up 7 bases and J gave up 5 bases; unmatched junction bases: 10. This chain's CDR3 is CASIFQGEWETQYF. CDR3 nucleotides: TGTGCCAGCATATTCCAGGGGGAGTGGGAGACCCAGTACTTC. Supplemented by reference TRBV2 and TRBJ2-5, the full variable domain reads EPEVTQTPSHQVTQMGQEVILRCVPISNHLYFYWYRQILGQKVEFLVSFYNNEISEKSEIFDDQFSVERPDGSNFTLKIRSTKLEDSAMYFCASIFQGEWETQYFGPGTRLLVL.

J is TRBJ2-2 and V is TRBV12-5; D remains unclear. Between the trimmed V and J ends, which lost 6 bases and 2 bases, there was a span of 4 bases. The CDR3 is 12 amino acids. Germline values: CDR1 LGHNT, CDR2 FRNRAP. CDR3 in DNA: TGTGCTAGTGGAAGAAACACCGGGGAGCTGTTTTTT. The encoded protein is CASGRNTGELFF.

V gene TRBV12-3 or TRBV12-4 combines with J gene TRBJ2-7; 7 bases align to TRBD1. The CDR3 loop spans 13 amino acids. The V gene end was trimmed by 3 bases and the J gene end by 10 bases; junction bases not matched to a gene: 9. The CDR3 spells CASSLRQGSEQYF. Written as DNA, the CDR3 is TGTGCCAGCAGTTTGAGACAGGGATCGGAACAGTACTTC.

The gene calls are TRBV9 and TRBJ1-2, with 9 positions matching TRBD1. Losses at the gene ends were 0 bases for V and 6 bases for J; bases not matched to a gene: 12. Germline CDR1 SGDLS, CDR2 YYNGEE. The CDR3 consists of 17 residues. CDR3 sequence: CASSVVGTGFQKNGYTF. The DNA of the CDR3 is TGTGCCAGCAGCGTAGTTGGGACAGGGTTTCAGAAAAATGGCTACACCTTC.

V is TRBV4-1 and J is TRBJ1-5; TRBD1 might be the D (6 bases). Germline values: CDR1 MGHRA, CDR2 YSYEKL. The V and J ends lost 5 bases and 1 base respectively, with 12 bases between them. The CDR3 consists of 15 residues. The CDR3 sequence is CASSYSGVSNQPQHF. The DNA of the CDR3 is TGCGCCAGCAGCTATTCAGGGGTAAGCAATCAGCCCCAGCATTTT.